The 21 T cell receptor beta chains below come from one sample, sequenced in a study of T-cell reconstitution after alpha-beta-depleted transplantation in children. TCRbeta library preparation incorporated unique molecular identifiers. A single record per CDR3 protein comes from TCRdb applying MiXCR to the PCR reads. The table has over 150,000 distinct CDR3 sequences, 6.5% to 7.5% seen once. The material was PBMCs from the stem cell graft donor, obtained from the stem cell graft. The receptors stem from a human donor who donated a stem cell graft to a child with Wiskott-Aldrich syndrome.

Ten or more counts support this clonotype. This sequence joins TRBV5-1 and TRBJ2-3; 10 nucleotides line up with TRBD2. Germline V CDR1 and CDR2: SGHRS, YFSETQ. This CDR3 has 17 residues. The V gene end was trimmed by 0 bases and the J gene end by 2 bases; junction bases not matched to a gene: 6. CDR3 nucleotide sequence: TGCGCCAGCAGCTTGGGATCTAGCGGGGGCCCCACAGATACGCAGTATTTT. Protein product: CASSLGSSGGPTDTQYF.

This clonotype was counted ten times or more. The V gene is TRBV18, the J gene TRBJ2-7, with 9 bases fitting TRBD1. CDR3 length equals 14 residues. Trimming cost V 2 bases and J 3 bases; bases outside gene matches: 2. Germline-derived CDR1 and CDR2 are KGHSH and LQKENI. CDR3 coding DNA: TGTGCCAGCTCACCAGGGACAGGGCACTACGAGCAGTACTTC. Translating gives CASSPGTGHYEQYF.

The chain couples TRBV5-1 to TRBJ2-2, with D tentatively TRBD2 (6 bases). The CDR3 runs to 23 residues. V lost 3 bases and J 2 bases, leaving 35 bases between the germline ends. CDR1 is SGHRS and CDR2 is YFSETQ in the germline V gene. CDR3 sequence reads: CASSSSNLRRDSYPPSNTGELFF. The CDR3 DNA follows: TGCGCCAGCAGCTCTTCAAACCTACGGCGGGATAGTTACCCCCCATCTAACACCGGGGAGCTGTTTTTT.

This clonotype appeared many times. The chain has TRBV12-3 or TRBV12-4 and TRBJ2-7; 14 bases map to TRBD2. The CDR3 sequence is 14 residues long. Losses at the gene ends were 6 bases for V and 7 bases for J; bases not matched to a gene: 5. In DNA, the CDR3 is TGTGCCAGCAGCCCGGGACTAGCGGGAGTTGAGCAGTACTTC. Encoded protein: CASSPGLAGVEQYF.

This clonotype occurred many times. The chain combines TRBV12-3 or TRBV12-4 with TRBJ2-1; D gene uncertain. The CDR3 runs 14 residues. V gave up 5 bases and J gave up 7 bases, with 15 bases separating them. CDR3 nucleotide sequence: TGTGCCAGCAGTCCCTCTACGGTGATAAATGAGCAGTTCTTC. Translated, it gives CASSPSTVINEQFF.

This clonotype was detected many times. The rearrangement links TRBV20-1 to TRBJ2-7, with D possibly matching TRBD1 (6 bases). Germline CDR1 reads DFQATT; CDR2 reads SNEGSKA (reference sequence). The V end was cut by 6 bases, the J end by 3 bases, with 12 bases between. The CDR3 spans 12 residues. The CDR3: CSAIQGSYEQYF. The CDR3 DNA reads as TGCAGTGCCATTCAGGGGAGCTACGAGCAGTACTTC.

The sample holds a few counts of this clonotype. The CDR3 region is CASSRGGITDTQYF. CDR3 in DNA: TGTGCCAGCAGCCGCGGGGGTATCACAGATACGCAGTATTTT. V gene TRBV7-9 combines with J gene TRBJ2-3; 7 bases align to TRBD2. CDR3 length: 14 residues. Germline-derived CDR1 and CDR2 are SEHNR and FQNEAQ (reference sequence). The V segment lost 5 bases and the J segment 2 bases; nucleotides outside the gene matches: 4.

This clonotype was seen at least ten times. V and J are TRBV6-1 and TRBJ2-1, with D hard to call. Trimming took off 4 bases at V and 1 base at J, with 5 bases between the two ends. CDR3 length equals 13 residues. The germline gives CDR1 MNHNS, CDR2 SASEGT. CDR3 residues: CASSVGSYNEQFF. The CDR3 coding sequence is TGTGCCAGCAGTGTAGGATCCTACAATGAGCAGTTCTTC.

The chain combines TRBV5-1 with TRBJ2-2; perhaps TRBD2 as D (6 bases). The CDR3 spans 15 residues. Between the trimmed V and J ends, which lost 2 bases and 5 bases, there was a span of 13 bases. The germline V gene encodes CDR1 SGHRS and CDR2 YFSETQ. Here the CDR3 reads CASSFSGVGTGELFF. CDR3 nucleotide sequence: TGCGCCAGCAGCTTTTCGGGAGTGGGGACCGGGGAGCTGTTTTTT.

This clonotype was seen many times. The genes are TRBV19 and TRBJ1-3, with D tentatively TRBD1 (5 bases). The CDR3 has 14 amino acids. Trimming took off 5 bases at V and 2 bases at J, with 10 bases between the two ends. Germline V gene sequence: CDR1 LNHDA, CDR2 SQIVND (reference sequence). The CDR3 spells CASSLGQPGNTIYF. Here the CDR3 DNA reads TGTGCCAGTAGTCTAGGACAACCTGGAAACACCATATATTTT.

The chain couples TRBV20-1 to TRBJ1-4; 8 bases fit TRBD1. The CDR3 has 14 residues. Germline trimming cut 5 bases from V and 5 bases from J; bases unmatched to any gene: 7. Germline V gene lookup returns CDR1 DFQATT and CDR2 SNEGSKA (reference sequence). CDR3 DNA sequence: TGCAGTGCTCCACAGGGGGTTCAAAATGAAAAACTGTTTTTT. Residues: CSAPQGVQNEKLFF.

This clonotype was seen repeatedly, ten times or more. This chain joins TRBV5-6 and TRBJ2-1; no reliable D call. This CDR3 region has 13 residues. V lost 0 bases and J lost 10, with 11 bases in between. Germline-derived CDR1 and CDR2 are SGHDT and YYEEEE. CDR3 region: CASSLAGPMEQFF. CDR3 sequence (DNA): TGTGCCAGCAGCTTGGCCGGGCCTATGGAGCAGTTCTTC.

There are many counts of this clonotype. The chain recombines TRBV12-3 or TRBV12-4 with TRBJ2-2; D may be TRBD1 (6 bases). V was cut by 1 base and J by 0 bases, with 6 bases left in between. This CDR3 region has 15 residues. CDR3 coding DNA: TGTGCCAGCAGTTTAGGGACAGCGAACACCGGGGAGCTGTTTTTT. Translated, it gives CASSLGTANTGELFF.

This clonotype was seen more than once but under ten times. This chain uses TRBV7-2 with TRBJ2-5, with TRBD1 matching over 7 bases. J gave up 5 bases and V 5 bases, and 17 bases lay outside the gene matches. The CDR3 length is 17 residues. CDR1 and CDR2 (germline): SGHTA, FQGNSA. The CDR3 is CASSRILQGSRGETQYF. In DNA form, the CDR3 reads TGTGCCAGCAGCCGGATCCTACAGGGGTCCCGCGGGGAGACCCAGTACTTC. The full variable domain, with the rest looked up from reference TRBV7-2 and TRBJ2-5, is GAGVSQSPSNKVTEKGKDVELRCDPISGHTALYWYRQSLGQGLEFLIYFQGNSAPDKSGLPSDRFSAERTGGSVSTLTIQRTQQEDSAVYLCASSRILQGSRGETQYFGPGTRLLVL.

In this sample, this clonotype turned up many times. The rearrangement links TRBV29-1 to TRBJ2-3; D gene ambiguous. The CDR3 has 14 residues. The ends were cut back, 8 bases at V and 0 bases at J, with 15 bases in the middle. Germline V CDR1 and CDR2: SQVTM, ANQGSEA. The CDR3 DNA is TGCAGCCAATATGACGACCGAAGCACAGATACGCAGTATTTT. Residues: CSQYDDRSTDTQYF.

This clonotype showed up many times. The chain employs TRBV7-2 and TRBJ2-1; the D call may be TRBD1 or TRBD2 (6 bases each). This CDR3 is 15 amino acids long. Deletions cut 2 bases from V and 2 bases from J, with 10 bases between. Germline V gives CDR1 SGHTA, CDR2 FQGNSA. The CDR3 nucleotides read TGTGCCAGCAGCTTAATGGGGGGCCCCTACAATGAGCAGTTCTTC. Translated, it gives CASSLMGGPYNEQFF.

The chain recombines TRBV5-5 with TRBJ2-3, with 11 nucleotides matching TRBD2. V lost 1 base and J lost 5; bases outside the gene matches: 3. The CDR3 loop spans 15 amino acids. From germline, CDR1 is SGHKS and CDR2 YYEKEE (reference sequence). The CDR3 spells CASSLRLAGGDTQYF. CDR3 coding DNA: TGTGCCAGCAGCTTGCGTCTAGCGGGGGGAGATACGCAGTATTTT.

At least ten counts were recorded for this clonotype. The chain combines TRBV5-4 with TRBJ1-6, with 11 bases identical to TRBD1. In germline, CDR1 is SGHNT, CDR2 YYREEE (reference sequence). The trim removed 1 base at V and 7 bases at J, leaving 1 base unmatched. The CDR3 consists of 15 residues. CDR3 DNA: TGTGCCAGCAGCTTGCGGGACAGGGGGAATTCACCCCTCCACTTT. Translating it yields CASSLRDRGNSPLHF. The complete variable domain, with remaining parts taken from reference TRBV5-4 and TRBJ1-6, reads ETGVTQSPTHLIKTRGQQVTLRCSSQSGHNTVSWYQQALGQGPQFIFQYYREEENGRGNFPPRFSGLQFPNYSSELNVNALELDDSALYLCASSLRDRGNSPLHFGNGTRLTVT.

This clonotype turned up a few times. The chain recombines TRBV4-2 with TRBJ2-3; TRBD1 aligns across 8 bases. Germline V lookup: CDR1 LGHNA, CDR2 YNFKEQ. The J segment lost 4 bases and the V segment lost 2 bases, leaving 5 bases of the junction unmatched. The CDR3 contains 15 residues. The CDR3 DNA reads as TGTGCCAGCAGCCAACCAAGACAGGGGTCAGATACGCAGTATTTT. As protein: CASSQPRQGSDTQYF.

This clonotype was counted at least ten times. The rearrangement joins TRBV11-2 to TRBJ2-1, with D possibly being TRBD1 (5 bases). Germline V gene data show CDR1 as SGHAT and CDR2 as FQNNGV. V lost 5 bases and J lost 13, with 15 bases in between. There are 12 residues in the CDR3. The DNA for the CDR3 is TGTGCCAGCAGCCGAAAGACAGAAATCCAGTTCTTC. This codes for CASSRKTEIQFF. The variable domain in full, completed from reference TRBV11-2 and TRBJ2-1, reads EAGVAQSPRYKIIEKRQSVAFWCNPISGHATLYWYQQILGQGPKLLIQFQNNGVVDDSQLPKDRFSAERLKGVDSTLKIQPAKLEDSAVYLCASSRKTEIQFFGPGTRLTVL.

This clonotype was seen at least ten times. The chain couples TRBV9 to TRBJ2-3; D call uncertain. Germline CDR1 is SGDLS and CDR2 is YYNGEE. The CDR3 contains 11 residues. Trimming took off 3 bases at V and 2 bases at J, with 1 base between the two ends. CDR3 amino acids: CASSATDTQYF. For the CDR3, the DNA is TGTGCCAGCAGCGCCACAGATACGCAGTATTTT.